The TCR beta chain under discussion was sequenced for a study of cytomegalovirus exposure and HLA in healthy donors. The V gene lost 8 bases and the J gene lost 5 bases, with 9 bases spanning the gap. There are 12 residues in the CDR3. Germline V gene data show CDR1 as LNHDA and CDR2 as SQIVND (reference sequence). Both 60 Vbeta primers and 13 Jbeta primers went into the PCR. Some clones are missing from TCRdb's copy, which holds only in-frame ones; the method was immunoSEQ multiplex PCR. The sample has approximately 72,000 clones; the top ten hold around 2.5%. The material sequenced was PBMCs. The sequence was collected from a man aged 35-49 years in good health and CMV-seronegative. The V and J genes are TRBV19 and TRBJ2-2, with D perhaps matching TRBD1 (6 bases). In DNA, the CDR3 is TGTGCCAGTCGCCAGGGGACCGGGGAGCTGTTTTTT. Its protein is CASRQGTGELFF.